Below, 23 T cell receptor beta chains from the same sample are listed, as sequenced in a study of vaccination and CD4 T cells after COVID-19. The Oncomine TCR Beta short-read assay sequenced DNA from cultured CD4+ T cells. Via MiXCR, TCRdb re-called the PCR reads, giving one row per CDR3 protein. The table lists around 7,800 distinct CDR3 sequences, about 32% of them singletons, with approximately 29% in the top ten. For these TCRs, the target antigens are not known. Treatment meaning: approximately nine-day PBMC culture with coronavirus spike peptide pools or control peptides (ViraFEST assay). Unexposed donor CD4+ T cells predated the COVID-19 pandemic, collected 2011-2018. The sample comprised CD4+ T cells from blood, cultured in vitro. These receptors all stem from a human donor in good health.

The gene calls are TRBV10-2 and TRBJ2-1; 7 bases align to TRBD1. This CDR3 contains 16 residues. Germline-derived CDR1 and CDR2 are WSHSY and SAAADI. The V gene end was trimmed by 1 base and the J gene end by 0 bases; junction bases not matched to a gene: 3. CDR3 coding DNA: TGCGCCAGCAGTGAGTGGGGACAGAGCTCCTACAATGAGCAGTTCTTC. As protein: CASSEWGQSSYNEQFF.

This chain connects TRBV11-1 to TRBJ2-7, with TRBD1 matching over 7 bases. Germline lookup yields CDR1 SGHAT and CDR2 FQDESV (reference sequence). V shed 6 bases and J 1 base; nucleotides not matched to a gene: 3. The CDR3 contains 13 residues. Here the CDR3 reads CASRKGASYEQYF. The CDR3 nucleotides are TGTGCCAGCAGGAAGGGGGCGTCCTACGAGCAGTACTTC. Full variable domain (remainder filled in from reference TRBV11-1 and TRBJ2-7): EAEVAQSPRYKITEKSQAVAFWCDPISGHATLYWYRQILGQGPELLVQFQDESVVDDSQLPKDRFSAERLKGVDSTLKIQPAELGDSAMYLCASRKGASYEQYFGPGTRLTVT.

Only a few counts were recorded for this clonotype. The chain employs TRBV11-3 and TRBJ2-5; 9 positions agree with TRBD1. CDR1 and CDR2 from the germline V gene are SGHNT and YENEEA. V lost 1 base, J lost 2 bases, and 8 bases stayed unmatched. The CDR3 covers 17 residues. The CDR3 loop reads CASSLAPRTGEQETQYF. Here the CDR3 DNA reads TGTGCCAGCAGCTTAGCCCCGAGGACAGGGGAGCAAGAGACCCAGTACTTC. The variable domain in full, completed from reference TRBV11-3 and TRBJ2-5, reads EAGVVQSPRYKIIEKKQPVAFWCNPISGHNTLYWYLQNLGQGPELLIRYENEEAVDDSQLPKDRFSAERLKGVDSTLKIQPAELGDSAVYLCASSLAPRTGEQETQYFGPGTRLLVL.

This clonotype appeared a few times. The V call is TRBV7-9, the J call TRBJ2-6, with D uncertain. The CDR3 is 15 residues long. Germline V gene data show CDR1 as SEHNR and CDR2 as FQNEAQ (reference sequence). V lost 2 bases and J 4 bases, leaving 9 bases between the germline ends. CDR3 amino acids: CASSLLRTGANVLTF. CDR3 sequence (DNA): TGTGCCAGCAGCTTATTAAGAACCGGGGCCAACGTCCTGACTTTC.

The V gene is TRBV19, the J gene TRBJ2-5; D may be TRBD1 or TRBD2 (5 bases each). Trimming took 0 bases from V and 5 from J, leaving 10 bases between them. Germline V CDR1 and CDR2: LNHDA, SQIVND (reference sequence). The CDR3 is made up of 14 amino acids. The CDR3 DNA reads TGTGCCAGTAGTATAGATGGGGGACGGGAGACCCAGTACTTC. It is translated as CASSIDGGRETQYF.

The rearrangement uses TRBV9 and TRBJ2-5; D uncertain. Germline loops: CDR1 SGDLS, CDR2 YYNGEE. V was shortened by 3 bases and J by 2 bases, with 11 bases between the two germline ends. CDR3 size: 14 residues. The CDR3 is CASSAGTLQETQYF. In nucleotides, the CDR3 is TGTGCCAGCAGCGCAGGAACCCTGCAAGAGACCCAGTACTTC.

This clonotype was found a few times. CDR3 in amino acids: CASSPGQPKETQYF. For the CDR3, the DNA is TGTGCCAGCAGCCCGGGACAGCCCAAAGAGACCCAGTACTTC. The chain links TRBV7-6 to TRBJ2-5; 7 bases match TRBD1. The germline V gene has CDR1 SGHVS and CDR2 FNYEAQ. The length of the CDR3 is 14 residues. V gave up 5 bases and J gave up 3 bases; unmatched junction bases: 6. The full variable domain, rest sourced from reference TRBV7-6 and TRBJ2-5, is GAGVSQSPRYKVTKRGQDVALRCDPISGHVSLYWYRQALGQGPEFLTYFNYEAQQDKSGLPNDRFSAERPEGSISTLTIQRTEQRDSAMYRCASSPGQPKETQYFGPGTRLLVL.

CDR3 DNA: TGTGCCAGCAGCGCCGGGACAGCTGGAAACACCATATATTTT. This encodes CASSAGTAGNTIYF. V is TRBV11-2 and J is TRBJ1-3, with 7 bases aligning to TRBD1. This CDR3 is built from 14 residues. Germline loops: CDR1 SGHAT, CDR2 FQNNGV. J gave up 2 bases and V 5 bases, and 3 bases lay outside the gene matches.

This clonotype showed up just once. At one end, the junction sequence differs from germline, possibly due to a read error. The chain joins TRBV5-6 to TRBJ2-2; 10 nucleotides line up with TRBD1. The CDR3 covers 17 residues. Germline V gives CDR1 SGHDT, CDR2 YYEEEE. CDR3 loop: CVSSRDRGPINTGELFF. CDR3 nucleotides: TGTGTCAGCAGCCGCGACAGGGGGCCCATTAACACCGGGGAGCTGTTTTTT.

CDR3 in amino acids: CASSLEQGNNQPQHF. In nucleotides, the CDR3 is TGTGCCAGCTCACTCGAACAGGGTAACAATCAGCCCCAGCATTTT. V is TRBV18 and J is TRBJ1-5; D is perhaps TRBD1 (6 bases). The CDR3 is made up of 15 amino acids. The germline V and J ends were trimmed by 4 bases and 3 bases, with 13 bases remaining between them. CDR1 and CDR2 from the germline V gene are KGHSH and LQKENI.

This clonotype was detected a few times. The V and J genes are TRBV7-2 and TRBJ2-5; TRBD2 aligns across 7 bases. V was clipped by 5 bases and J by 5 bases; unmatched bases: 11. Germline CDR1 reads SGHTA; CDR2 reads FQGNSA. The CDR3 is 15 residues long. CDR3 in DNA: TGTGCCAGCAGCCGCGGGTCGGACGGGAGGGAGACCCAGTACTTC. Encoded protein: CASSRGSDGRETQYF.

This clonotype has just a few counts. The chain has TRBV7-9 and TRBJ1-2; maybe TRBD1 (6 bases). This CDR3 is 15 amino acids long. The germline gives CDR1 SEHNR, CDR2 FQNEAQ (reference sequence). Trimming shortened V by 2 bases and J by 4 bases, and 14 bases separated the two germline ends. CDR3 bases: TGTGCCAGCAGCTTACCACTTCGACAGGTCTATGGCTACACCTTC. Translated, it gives CASSLPLRQVYGYTF. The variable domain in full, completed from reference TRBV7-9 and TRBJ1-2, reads DTGVSQNPRHKITKRGQNVTFRCDPISEHNRLYWYRQTLGQGPEFLTYFQNEAQLEKSRLLSDRFSAERPKGSFSTLEIQRTEQGDSAMYLCASSLPLRQVYGYTFGSGTRLTVV.

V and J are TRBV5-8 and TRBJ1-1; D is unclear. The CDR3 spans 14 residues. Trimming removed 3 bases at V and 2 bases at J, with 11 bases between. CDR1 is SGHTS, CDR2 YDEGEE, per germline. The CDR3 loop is CASSSFRTNTEAFF. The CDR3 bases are TGTGCCAGCAGCTCCTTTAGGACTAACACTGAAGCTTTCTTT.

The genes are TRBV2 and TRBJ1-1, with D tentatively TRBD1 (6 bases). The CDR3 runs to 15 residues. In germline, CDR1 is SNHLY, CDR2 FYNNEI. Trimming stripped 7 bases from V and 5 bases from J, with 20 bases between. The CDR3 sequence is CASIEVEFRGTEAFF. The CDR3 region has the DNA TGTGCCAGCATCGAGGTAGAGTTTAGGGGGACTGAAGCTTTCTTT.

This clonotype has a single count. The CDR3 loop reads CASSQVFRDSVNYGYTF. The CDR3 bases are TGTGCCAGCAGCCAAGTCTTCCGGGACAGCGTTAACTATGGCTACACCTTC. The chain carries TRBV3-1 and TRBJ1-2; 7 bases fit TRBD1. This CDR3 is 17 amino acids long. Germline V gene data show CDR1 as LGHDT and CDR2 as YNNKEL (reference sequence). The V segment lost 1 base and the J segment 1 base; nucleotides outside the gene matches: 9.

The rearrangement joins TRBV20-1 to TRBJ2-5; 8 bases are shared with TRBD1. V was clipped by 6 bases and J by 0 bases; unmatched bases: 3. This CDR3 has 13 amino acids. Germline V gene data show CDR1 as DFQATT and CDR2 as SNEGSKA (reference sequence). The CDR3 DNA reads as TGCAGTGCAACGGACAGGGACCAAGAGACCCAGTACTTC. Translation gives CSATDRDQETQYF.

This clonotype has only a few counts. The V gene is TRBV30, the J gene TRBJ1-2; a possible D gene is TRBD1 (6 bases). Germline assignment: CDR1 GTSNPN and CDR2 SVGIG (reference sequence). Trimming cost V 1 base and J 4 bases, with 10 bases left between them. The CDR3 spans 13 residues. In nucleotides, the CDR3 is TGTGCCTGGAGTGCTTTAGGGGGCTATGGCTACACCTTC. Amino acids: CAWSALGGYGYTF. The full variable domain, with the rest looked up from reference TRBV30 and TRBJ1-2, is SQTIHQWPATLVQPVGSPLSLECTVEGTSNPNLYWYRQAAGRGLQLLFYSVGIGQISSEVPQNLSASRPQDRQFILSSKKLLLSDSGFYLCAWSALGGYGYTFGSGTRLTVV.

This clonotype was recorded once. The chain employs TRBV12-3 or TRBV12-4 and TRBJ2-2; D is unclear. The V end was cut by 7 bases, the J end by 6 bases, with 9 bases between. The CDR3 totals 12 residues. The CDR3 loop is CASTILPGELFF. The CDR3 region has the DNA TGTGCCAGCACCATTCTGCCCGGGGAGCTGTTTTTT.

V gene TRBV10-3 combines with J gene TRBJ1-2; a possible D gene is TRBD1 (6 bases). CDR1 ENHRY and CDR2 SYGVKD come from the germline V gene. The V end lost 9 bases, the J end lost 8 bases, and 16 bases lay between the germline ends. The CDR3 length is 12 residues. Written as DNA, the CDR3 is TGTGCCATTCAACAGGGACCTGAGGGCTACACCTTC. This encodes CAIQQGPEGYTF.

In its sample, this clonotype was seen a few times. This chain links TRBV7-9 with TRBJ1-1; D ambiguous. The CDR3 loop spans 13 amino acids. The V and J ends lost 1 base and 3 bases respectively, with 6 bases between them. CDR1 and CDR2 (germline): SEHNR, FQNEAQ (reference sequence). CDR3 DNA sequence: TGTGCCAGCAGCTTAGATCGAGACACTGAAGCTTTCTTT. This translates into CASSLDRDTEAFF.

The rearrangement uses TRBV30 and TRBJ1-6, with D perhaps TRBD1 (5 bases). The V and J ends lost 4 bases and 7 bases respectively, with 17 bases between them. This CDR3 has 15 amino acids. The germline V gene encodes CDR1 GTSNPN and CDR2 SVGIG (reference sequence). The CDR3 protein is CAWTSVGLGNSPLHF. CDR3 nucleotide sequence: TGTGCCTGGACCTCGGTGGGACTGGGCAATTCACCCCTCCACTTT.

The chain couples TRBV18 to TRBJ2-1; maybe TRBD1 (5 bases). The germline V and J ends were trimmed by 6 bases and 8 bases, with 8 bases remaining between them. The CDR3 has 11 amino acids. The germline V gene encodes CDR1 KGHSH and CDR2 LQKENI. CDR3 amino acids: CASSQGDEQFF. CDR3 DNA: TGTGCCAGCTCCCAGGGCGATGAGCAGTTCTTC. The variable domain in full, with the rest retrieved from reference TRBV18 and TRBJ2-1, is NAGVMQNPRHLVRRRGQEARLRCSPMKGHSHVYWYRQLPEEGLKFMVYLQKENIIDESGMPKERFSAEFPKEGPSILRIQQVVRGDSAAYFCASSQGDEQFFGPGTRLTVL.

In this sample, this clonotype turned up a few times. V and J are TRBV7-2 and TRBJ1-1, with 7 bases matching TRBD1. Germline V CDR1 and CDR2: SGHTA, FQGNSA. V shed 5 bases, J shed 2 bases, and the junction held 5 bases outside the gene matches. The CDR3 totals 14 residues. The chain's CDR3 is CASSARQGNTEAFF. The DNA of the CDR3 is TGTGCCAGCAGCGCTCGACAGGGAAACACTGAAGCTTTCTTT.